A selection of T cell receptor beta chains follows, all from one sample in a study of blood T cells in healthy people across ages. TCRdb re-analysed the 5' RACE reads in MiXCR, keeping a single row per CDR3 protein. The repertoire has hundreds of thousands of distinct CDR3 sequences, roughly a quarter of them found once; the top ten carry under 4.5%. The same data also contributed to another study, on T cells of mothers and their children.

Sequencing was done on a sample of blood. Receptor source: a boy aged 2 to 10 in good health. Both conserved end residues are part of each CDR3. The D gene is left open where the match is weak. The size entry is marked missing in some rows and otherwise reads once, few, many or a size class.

CDR3 protein: CSLGTGPSSSYEQYF
CDR3 DNA: TGCAGCCTGGGTACGGGCCCGTCTAGCTCCTACGAGCAGTACTTC
V gene: TRBV20-1
clone size: -
D gene: -
J gene: TRBJ2-7

CDR3 protein: CVSSLVGRGNTEAFF
CDR3 DNA: TGTGTCAGCAGTTTAGTGGGGCGCGGGAACACTGAAGCTTTCTTT
V gene: TRBV27
clone size: -
D gene: -
J gene: TRBJ1-1

CDR3 protein: CASSVVGSMGDNEQFF
CDR3 DNA: TGTGCCAGCAGCGTAGTAGGCAGTATGGGGGACAATGAGCAGTTCTTC
V gene: TRBV9
clone size: few
D gene: -
J gene: TRBJ2-1

CDR3 protein: CASSGRNEKLFF
CDR3 DNA: TGTGCCAGTAGTGGCCGCAATGAAAAACTGTTTTTT
V gene: TRBV19
clone size: -
D gene: -
J gene: TRBJ1-4

CDR3 protein: CASSSSLVETQYF
CDR3 DNA: TGTGCCAGCAGTTCTAGCCTTGTGGAGACCCAGTACTTC
V gene: TRBV6-5
clone size: few
D gene: -
J gene: TRBJ2-5

CDR3 protein: CASTPDRWNTEAFF
CDR3 DNA: TGTGCCAGTACCCCAGACAGATGGAACACTGAAGCTTTCTTT
V gene: TRBV19
clone size: -
D gene: -
J gene: TRBJ1-1

CDR3 protein: CASSQGPWRRENEQFF
CDR3 DNA: TGCGCCAGCAGCCAAGGCCCGTGGAGGCGGGAAAATGAGCAGTTCTTC
V gene: TRBV4-1
clone size: -
D gene: -
J gene: TRBJ2-1

CDR3 protein: CASSSGSWETQYF
CDR3 DNA: TGCGCCAGCAGCAGCGGGAGTTGGGAGACCCAGTACTTC
V gene: TRBV5-1
clone size: few
D gene: TRBD2
J gene: TRBJ2-5

CDR3 protein: CASRSRGLDTQYF
CDR3 DNA: TGCGCCAGCAGATCCCGAGGACTGGATACGCAGTATTTT
V gene: TRBV5-1
clone size: -
D gene: -
J gene: TRBJ2-3

CDR3 protein: CASSDREGSPLHF
CDR3 DNA: TGTGCCAGCAGTGACAGGGAGGGGTCACCCCTCCACTTT
V gene: TRBV6-4
clone size: few
D gene: -
J gene: TRBJ1-6

CDR3 protein: CSVGAHYLGAQETQYF
CDR3 DNA: TGCAGCGTTGGGGCTCACTACCTGGGGGCCCAAGAGACCCAGTACTTC
V gene: TRBV29-1
clone size: few
D gene: -
J gene: TRBJ2-5

CDR3 protein: CASSLSNLYNEQFF
CDR3 DNA: TGTGCCAGCAGTTTATCGAACCTTTACAATGAGCAGTTCTTC
V gene: TRBV27
clone size: few
D gene: -
J gene: TRBJ2-1

CDR3 protein: CASSILGTSGSGETQYF
CDR3 DNA: TGTGCCAGCAGTATCTTGGGGACTAGCGGGAGCGGAGAGACCCAGTACTTC
V gene: TRBV6-1
clone size: few
D gene: TRBD2
J gene: TRBJ2-5

CDR3 protein: CASSLRPSGNERFF
CDR3 DNA: TGTGCCAGCAGTTTACGCCCTAGCGGGAATGAGCGGTTCTTC
V gene: TRBV28
clone size: -
D gene: TRBD2
J gene: TRBJ2-1

CDR3 protein: CASRTLTSGRVEQYF
CDR3 DNA: TGCGCCAGCAGGACACTGACTAGCGGGAGAGTCGAGCAGTACTTC
V gene: TRBV5-1
clone size: -
D gene: TRBD2
J gene: TRBJ2-7

CDR3 protein: CASSYSSGGFSEQYF
CDR3 DNA: TGTGCCAGCAGTTACTCGTCGGGAGGGTTCTCCGAGCAGTACTTC
V gene: TRBV6-5
clone size: -
D gene: TRBD2
J gene: TRBJ2-7

CDR3 protein: CASSLDRTTNYGYTF
CDR3 DNA: TGTGCCAGCAGCCTTGACAGGACAACTAACTATGGCTACACCTTC
V gene: TRBV12-3/TRBV12-4
clone size: -
D gene: -
J gene: TRBJ1-2

CDR3 protein: CASSLAGVPYNEQFF
CDR3 DNA: TGTGCCAGTAGTCTAGCGGGAGTTCCCTACAATGAGCAGTTCTTC
V gene: TRBV19
clone size: -
D gene: TRBD2
J gene: TRBJ2-1

CDR3 protein: CASSPSRPGGQETQYF
CDR3 DNA: TGTGCCAGCTCTCCCTCGAGGCCGGGTGGCCAAGAGACCCAGTACTTC
V gene: TRBV12-3/TRBV12-4
clone size: many
D gene: -
J gene: TRBJ2-5

CDR3 protein: CAISETAQETQYF
CDR3 DNA: TGTGCCATCAGTGAAACAGCCCAAGAGACCCAGTACTTC
V gene: TRBV10-3
clone size: few
D gene: -
J gene: TRBJ2-5

CDR3 protein: CASSIDNGVSNPPQHF
CDR3 DNA: TGTGCCAGTAGTATAGATAACGGGGTGAGCAATCCGCCCCAGCATTTT
V gene: TRBV19
clone size: few
D gene: -
J gene: TRBJ1-5

CDR3 protein: CAISESMPGHGYTF
CDR3 DNA: TGTGCCATCAGTGAGTCGATGCCAGGGCATGGCTACACCTTC
V gene: TRBV10-3
clone size: few
D gene: -
J gene: TRBJ1-2

CDR3 protein: CSASRWLALDYEQYF
CDR3 DNA: TGCAGTGCTAGTCGATGGCTAGCGCTTGACTACGAGCAGTACTTC
V gene: TRBV20-1
clone size: -
D gene: -
J gene: TRBJ2-7

CDR3 protein: CASSFGGQGTEAFF
CDR3 DNA: TGCGCCAGCAGCTTCGGGGGACAAGGCACTGAAGCTTTCTTT
V gene: TRBV5-1
clone size: -
D gene: -
J gene: TRBJ1-1

CDR3 protein: CASSSLTSSETQYF
CDR3 DNA: TGCGCCAGCAGCTCCTTGACTAGCTCAGAGACCCAGTACTTC
V gene: TRBV5-1
clone size: -
D gene: TRBD2
J gene: TRBJ2-5

CDR3 protein: CASSLMLAGNTGELFF
CDR3 DNA: TGTGCCAGCAGCTTAATGCTAGCGGGGAACACCGGGGAGCTGTTTTTT
V gene: TRBV7-2
clone size: -
D gene: TRBD2
J gene: TRBJ2-2

CDR3 protein: CASSPWGGTQETQYF
CDR3 DNA: TGTGCCAGCAGTCCGTGGGGGGGGACTCAAGAGACCCAGTACTTC
V gene: TRBV27
clone size: few
D gene: TRBD2
J gene: TRBJ2-5

CDR3 protein: CASSLDPRAPYNEQFF
CDR3 DNA: TGTGCCAGCAGCTTGGACCCGCGGGCCCCCTACAATGAGCAGTTCTTC
V gene: TRBV5-4
clone size: -
D gene: -
J gene: TRBJ2-1

CDR3 protein: CASSFPGASGYNEQFF
CDR3 DNA: TGTGCCAGCAGCTTCCCCGGGGCTAGCGGCTACAATGAGCAGTTCTTC
V gene: TRBV7-9
clone size: -
D gene: TRBD2
J gene: TRBJ2-1

CDR3 protein: CASSQLRQGFGTDTQYF
CDR3 DNA: TGTGCCAGCTCACAGCTTCGACAGGGGTTTGGCACAGATACGCAGTATTTT
V gene: TRBV18
clone size: -
D gene: TRBD1
J gene: TRBJ2-3

CDR3 protein: CASSPKATGNTGELFF
CDR3 DNA: TGTGCCAGCAGCCCTAAGGCTACAGGGAACACCGGGGAGCTGTTTTTT
V gene: TRBV7-3
clone size: -
D gene: -
J gene: TRBJ2-2

CDR3 protein: CASSLRFDYPGSYEQYF
CDR3 DNA: TGTGCCAGCAGCTTAAGATTCGACTATCCCGGCTCCTACGAGCAGTACTTC
V gene: TRBV11-1
clone size: few
D gene: -
J gene: TRBJ2-7

CDR3 protein: CASSFTGREQPQHF
CDR3 DNA: TGTGCCAGCAGTTTTACAGGGAGGGAGCAGCCCCAGCATTTT
V gene: TRBV12-3/TRBV12-4
clone size: once
D gene: -
J gene: TRBJ1-5

CDR3 protein: CASSLDPGRGLLQFF
CDR3 DNA: TGCGCCAGCAGCTTGGATCCGGGGAGGGGGCTCTTACAGTTCTTC
V gene: TRBV5-1
clone size: -
D gene: -
J gene: TRBJ2-1

CDR3 protein: CASSEVGNPFNEQFF
CDR3 DNA: TGTGCCAGCAGCGAGGTGGGTAACCCCTTCAATGAGCAGTTCTTC
V gene: TRBV4-2
clone size: -
D gene: -
J gene: TRBJ2-1

CDR3 protein: CSASKGREDEQYF
CDR3 DNA: TGCAGTGCTAGTAAGGGGCGGGAAGACGAGCAGTACTTC
V gene: TRBV20-1
clone size: -
D gene: -
J gene: TRBJ2-7

CDR3 protein: CASTLGLAGDEQFF
CDR3 DNA: TGCGCCAGCACCCTGGGACTAGCGGGAGATGAGCAGTTCTTC
V gene: TRBV5-1
clone size: many
D gene: TRBD2
J gene: TRBJ2-1

CDR3 protein: CASSVVSRQAGANVLTF
CDR3 DNA: TGTGCCAGCAGCGTAGTATCCCGACAGGCAGGGGCCAACGTCCTGACTTTC
V gene: TRBV9
clone size: -
D gene: -
J gene: TRBJ2-6

CDR3 protein: CASSLAAKDYEQYF
CDR3 DNA: TGTGCCAGCAGCTTAGCGGCCAAGGACTACGAGCAGTACTTC
V gene: TRBV7-6
clone size: -
D gene: -
J gene: TRBJ2-7

CDR3 protein: CASSYSNKNTQYF
CDR3 DNA: TGTGCCAGCAGTTACTCGAACAAGAATACGCAGTATTTT
V gene: TRBV6-5
clone size: few
D gene: -
J gene: TRBJ2-3

CDR3 protein: CASARQGSSPWSQYF
CDR3 DNA: TGTGCCAGCGCTCGACAGGGGTCCTCCCCATGGAGCCAGTACTTC
V gene: TRBV6-2/TRBV6-3
clone size: -
D gene: TRBD1
J gene: TRBJ2-5

CDR3 protein: CASSLYSPSGANVLTF
CDR3 DNA: TGTGCCAGCAGCTTGTACTCCCCCTCTGGGGCCAACGTCCTGACTTTC
V gene: TRBV5-4
clone size: -
D gene: -
J gene: TRBJ2-6

CDR3 protein: CASARSGGTGELFF
CDR3 DNA: TGTGCTAGTGCCCGTAGCGGGGGAACCGGGGAGCTGTTTTTT
V gene: TRBV12-5
clone size: -
D gene: TRBD2
J gene: TRBJ2-2

CDR3 protein: CASSYSTWLNEQFF
CDR3 DNA: TGTGCCAGCAGTTACTCGACGTGGTTGAATGAGCAGTTCTTC
V gene: TRBV6-2/TRBV6-3
clone size: -
D gene: -
J gene: TRBJ2-1

CDR3 protein: CASSETGQVIHNEQFF
CDR3 DNA: TGTGCCAGCAGCGAAACAGGGCAAGTCATACACAATGAGCAGTTCTTC
V gene: TRBV5-5
clone size: -
D gene: -
J gene: TRBJ2-1

CDR3 protein: CASSQALGTSGNYNEQFF
CDR3 DNA: TGCGCCAGCAGCCAAGCCCTGGGGACTAGCGGGAACTACAATGAGCAGTTCTTC
V gene: TRBV4-3
clone size: few
D gene: TRBD2
J gene: TRBJ2-1

CDR3 protein: CASSQLGLARETQYF
CDR3 DNA: TGTGCCAGCAGCCAATTAGGGTTAGCCCGCGAGACCCAGTACTTC
V gene: TRBV4-2
clone size: few
D gene: -
J gene: TRBJ2-5

CDR3 protein: CASSYKAGVSETQYF
CDR3 DNA: TGTGCCAGCAGTTACAAAGCGGGGGTTTCTGAGACCCAGTACTTC
V gene: TRBV6-6
clone size: -
D gene: TRBD2
J gene: TRBJ2-5

CDR3 protein: CASSQGLAGGGEQYF
CDR3 DNA: TGTGCCAGTAGTCAAGGACTAGCGGGAGGAGGCGAGCAGTACTTC
V gene: TRBV19
clone size: many
D gene: TRBD2
J gene: TRBJ2-7

CDR3 protein: CASSLHQPQHF
CDR3 DNA: TGTGCCAGCAGCTTACATCAGCCCCAGCATTTT
V gene: TRBV11-3
clone size: -
D gene: -
J gene: TRBJ1-5

CDR3 protein: CASSYFGTEREKLFF
CDR3 DNA: TGTGCCAGCAGTTACTTCGGGACGGAGCGTGAAAAACTGTTTTTT
V gene: TRBV6-2/TRBV6-3
clone size: few
D gene: -
J gene: TRBJ1-4

CDR3 protein: CSAKGQGDGYTF
CDR3 DNA: TGCAGCGCTAAGGGACAGGGAGACGGCTACACCTTC
V gene: TRBV29-1
clone size: -
D gene: TRBD1
J gene: TRBJ1-2

CDR3 protein: CASSPDVGRTDTQYF
CDR3 DNA: TGTGCCAGCTCGCCCGATGTGGGGCGCACAGATACGCAGTATTTT
V gene: TRBV18
clone size: -
D gene: -
J gene: TRBJ2-3

CDR3 protein: CASSLPGLAGYEQFF
CDR3 DNA: TGTGCTAGCAGCCTACCGGGACTAGCGGGGTATGAGCAGTTCTTC
V gene: TRBV6-2/TRBV6-3
clone size: once
D gene: TRBD2
J gene: TRBJ2-1

CDR3 protein: CASSVKGPYEQYF
CDR3 DNA: TGTGCCAGCAGCGTAAAGGGACCCTACGAGCAGTACTTC
V gene: TRBV7-9
clone size: few
D gene: -
J gene: TRBJ2-7

CDR3 protein: CASSQTKQETQYF
CDR3 DNA: TGCGCCAGCAGCCAAACCAAACAAGAGACCCAGTACTTC
V gene: TRBV5-1
clone size: -
D gene: -
J gene: TRBJ2-5

CDR3 protein: CASSYGSGGPETQYF
CDR3 DNA: TGTGCCAGCAGTTACGGCTCGGGAGGGCCAGAGACCCAGTACTTC
V gene: TRBV6-6
clone size: few
D gene: TRBD2
J gene: TRBJ2-5

CDR3 protein: CASSLAGAPNQPQHF
CDR3 DNA: TGTGCCAGCAGCCTAGCCGGGGCCCCCAATCAGCCCCAGCATTTT
V gene: TRBV9
clone size: few
D gene: -
J gene: TRBJ1-5

CDR3 protein: CASSYGSGLPFQETQYF
CDR3 DNA: TGTGCCAGCAGTTACGGTAGCGGGCTCCCCTTCCAAGAGACCCAGTACTTC
V gene: TRBV6-5
clone size: -
D gene: TRBD2
J gene: TRBJ2-5